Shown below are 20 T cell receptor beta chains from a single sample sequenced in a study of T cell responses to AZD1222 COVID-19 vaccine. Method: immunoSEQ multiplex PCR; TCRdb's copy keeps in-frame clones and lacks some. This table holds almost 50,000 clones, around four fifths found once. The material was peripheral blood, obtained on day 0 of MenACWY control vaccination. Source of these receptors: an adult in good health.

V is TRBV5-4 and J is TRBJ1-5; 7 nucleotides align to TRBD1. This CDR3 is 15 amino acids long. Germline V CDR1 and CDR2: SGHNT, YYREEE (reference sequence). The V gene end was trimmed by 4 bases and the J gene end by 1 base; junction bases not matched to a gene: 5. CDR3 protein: CASSAGTESNQPQHF. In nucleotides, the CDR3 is TGTGCCAGCAGCGCGGGGACAGAGAGCAATCAGCCCCAGCATTTT.

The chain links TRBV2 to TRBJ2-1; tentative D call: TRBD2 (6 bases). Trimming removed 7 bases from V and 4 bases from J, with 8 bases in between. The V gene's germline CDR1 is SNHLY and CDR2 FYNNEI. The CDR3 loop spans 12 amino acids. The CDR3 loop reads CASIGTYNEQFF. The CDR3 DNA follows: TGTGCCAGCATCGGGACTTACAATGAGCAGTTCTTC. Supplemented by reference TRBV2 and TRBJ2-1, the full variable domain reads EPEVTQTPSHQVTQMGQEVILRCVPISNHLYFYWYRQILGQKVEFLVSFYNNEISEKSEIFDDQFSVERPDGSNFTLKIRSTKLEDSAMYFCASIGTYNEQFFGPGTRLTVL.

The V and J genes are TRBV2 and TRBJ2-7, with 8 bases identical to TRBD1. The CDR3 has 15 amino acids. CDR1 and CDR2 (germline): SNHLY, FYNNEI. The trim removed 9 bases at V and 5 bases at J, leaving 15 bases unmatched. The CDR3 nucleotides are TGTGCCAGTTTGTGGAGGACAGGGAGTTTCAACGAGCAGTACTTC. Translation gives CASLWRTGSFNEQYF.

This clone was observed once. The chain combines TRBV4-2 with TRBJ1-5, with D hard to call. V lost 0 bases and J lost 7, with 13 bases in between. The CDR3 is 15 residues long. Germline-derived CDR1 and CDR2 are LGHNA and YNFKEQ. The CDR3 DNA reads TGTGCCAGCAGCCAAGAGGCAGACTCGGGGCAGCCCCAGCATTTT. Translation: CASSQEADSGQPQHF.

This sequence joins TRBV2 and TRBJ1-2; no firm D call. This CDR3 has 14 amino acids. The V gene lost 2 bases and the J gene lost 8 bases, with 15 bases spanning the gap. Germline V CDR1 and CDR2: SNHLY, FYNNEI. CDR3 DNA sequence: TGTGCCAGCAGTGAAAACGGCCACGCGGGGGGCTACACCTTC. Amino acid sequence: CASSENGHAGGYTF.

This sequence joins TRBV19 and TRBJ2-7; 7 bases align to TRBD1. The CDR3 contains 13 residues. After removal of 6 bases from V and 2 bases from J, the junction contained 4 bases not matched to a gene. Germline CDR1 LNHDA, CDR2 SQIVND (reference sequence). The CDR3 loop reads CASSLRGTYEQYF. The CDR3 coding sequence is TGTGCCAGTAGCCTCAGGGGGACCTACGAGCAGTACTTC.

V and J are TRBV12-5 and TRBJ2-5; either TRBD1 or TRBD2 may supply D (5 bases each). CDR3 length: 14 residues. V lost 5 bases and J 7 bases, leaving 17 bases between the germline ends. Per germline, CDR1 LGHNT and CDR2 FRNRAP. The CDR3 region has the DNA TGTGCTAGTGGTCCCCTGGGGCCGAGCGGGACCCAGTACTTC. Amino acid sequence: CASGPLGPSGTQYF.

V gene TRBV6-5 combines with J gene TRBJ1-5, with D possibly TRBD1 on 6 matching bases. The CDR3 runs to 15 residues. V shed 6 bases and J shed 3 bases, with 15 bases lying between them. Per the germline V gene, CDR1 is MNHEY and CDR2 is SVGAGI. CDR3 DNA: TGTGCCAGCAGGGTAAGACAGGCGATCAATCAGCCCCAGCATTTT. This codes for CASRVRQAINQPQHF.

CDR3 in DNA: TGTGCCAGCAGTGAGGCCGGGAACACTGAAGCTTTCTTT. Translated: CASSEAGNTEAFF. The V and J genes are TRBV2 and TRBJ1-1; D not certain. CDR3 size: 13 residues. Germline CDR1 reads SNHLY; CDR2 reads FYNNEI. Trimming stripped 3 bases from V and 1 base from J, with 6 bases between. Full variable domain (missing parts from reference TRBV2 and TRBJ1-1): EPEVTQTPSHQVTQMGQEVILRCVPISNHLYFYWYRQILGQKVEFLVSFYNNEISEKSEIFDDQFSVERPDGSNFTLKIRSTKLEDSAMYFCASSEAGNTEAFFGQGTRLTVV.

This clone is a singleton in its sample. CDR3 bases: TGTGCCAGCAGCTTAGGGACTTCTACTTACACAGATACGCAGTATTTT. Amino acids: CASSLGTSTYTDTQYF. This rearrangement joins TRBV11-3 to TRBJ2-3, with a tentative D call TRBD2 (5 bases). The V gene lost 1 base and the J gene lost 2 bases, with 13 bases spanning the gap. This CDR3 comprises 16 residues. CDR1 and CDR2 from the germline V gene are SGHNT and YENEEA.

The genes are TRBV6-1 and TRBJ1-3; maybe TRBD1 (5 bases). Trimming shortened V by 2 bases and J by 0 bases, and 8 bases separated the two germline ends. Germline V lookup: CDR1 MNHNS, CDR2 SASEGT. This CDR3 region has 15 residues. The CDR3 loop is CASSEQGGSGNTIYF. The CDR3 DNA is TGTGCCAGCAGTGAACAGGGCGGCTCTGGAAACACCATATATTTT.

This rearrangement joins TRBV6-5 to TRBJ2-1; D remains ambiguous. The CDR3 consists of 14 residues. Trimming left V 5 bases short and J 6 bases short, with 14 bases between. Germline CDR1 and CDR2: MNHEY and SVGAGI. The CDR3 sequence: CASSRNSGSNEQFF. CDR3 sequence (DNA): TGTGCCAGCAGTCGGAACTCGGGCTCCAATGAGCAGTTCTTC.

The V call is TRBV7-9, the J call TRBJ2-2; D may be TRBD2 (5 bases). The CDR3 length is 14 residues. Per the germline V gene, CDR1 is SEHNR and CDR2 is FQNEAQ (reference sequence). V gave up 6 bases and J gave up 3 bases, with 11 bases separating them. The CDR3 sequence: CASRAGLYTGELFF. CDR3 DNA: TGTGCCAGCAGGGCGGGCCTCTACACCGGGGAGCTGTTTTTT.

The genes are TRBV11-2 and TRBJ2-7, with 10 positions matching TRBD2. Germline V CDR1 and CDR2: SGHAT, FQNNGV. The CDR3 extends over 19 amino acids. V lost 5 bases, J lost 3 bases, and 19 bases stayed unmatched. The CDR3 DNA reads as TGTGCCAGCAGCCCCAGATCTAAAACGGGACTAGCGAAGTTCTACGAGCAGTACTTC. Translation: CASSPRSKTGLAKFYEQYF.

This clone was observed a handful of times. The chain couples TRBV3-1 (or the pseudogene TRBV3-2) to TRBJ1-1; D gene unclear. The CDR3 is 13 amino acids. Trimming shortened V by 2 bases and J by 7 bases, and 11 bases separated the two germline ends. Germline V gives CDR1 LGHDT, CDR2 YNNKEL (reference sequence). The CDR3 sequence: CASSQLPGSEAFF. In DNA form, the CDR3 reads TGTGCCAGCAGCCAACTCCCGGGGAGTGAAGCTTTCTTT.

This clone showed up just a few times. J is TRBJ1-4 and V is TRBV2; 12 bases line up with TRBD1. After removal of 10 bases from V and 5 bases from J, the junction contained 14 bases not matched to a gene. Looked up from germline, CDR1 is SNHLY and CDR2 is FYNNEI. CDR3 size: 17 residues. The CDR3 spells CATDSGTGGVANEKLFF. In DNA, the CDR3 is TGTGCCACCGATTCCGGGACAGGGGGCGTAGCGAATGAAAAACTGTTTTTT.

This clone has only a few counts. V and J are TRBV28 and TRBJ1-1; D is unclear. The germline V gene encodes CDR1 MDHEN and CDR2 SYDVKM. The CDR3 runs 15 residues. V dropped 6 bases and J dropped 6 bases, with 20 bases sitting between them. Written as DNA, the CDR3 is TGTGCCAGCAGCTCCTCCGGACGGGGATTCGCTGAAGCTTTCTTT. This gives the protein CASSSSGRGFAEAFF.

Here the CDR3 DNA reads TGTGCCTGGAGCCGGGCCTTAGCGGGTCAGCCCCAGCATTTT. It codes for CAWSRALAGQPQHF. The chain carries TRBV30 and TRBJ1-5, with no clear D. Per germline, CDR1 GTSNPN and CDR2 SVGIG (reference sequence). Trimming removed 3 bases from V and 6 bases from J, with 15 bases in between. CDR3 length equals 14 residues.

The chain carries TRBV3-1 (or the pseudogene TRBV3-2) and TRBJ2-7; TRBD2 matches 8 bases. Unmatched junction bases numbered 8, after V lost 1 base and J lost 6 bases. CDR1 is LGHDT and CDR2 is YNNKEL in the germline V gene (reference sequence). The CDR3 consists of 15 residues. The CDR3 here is CASSQGVRTSTEQYF. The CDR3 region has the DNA TGTGCCAGCAGCCAAGGGGTCCGGACTAGCACCGAGCAGTACTTC.

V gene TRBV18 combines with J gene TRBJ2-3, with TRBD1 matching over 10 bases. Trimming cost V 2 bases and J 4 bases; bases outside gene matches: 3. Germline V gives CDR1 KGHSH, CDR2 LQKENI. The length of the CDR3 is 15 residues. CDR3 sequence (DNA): TGTGCCAGCTCACCAGGCGGACAGGGGGCAGATACGCAGTATTTT. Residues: CASSPGGQGADTQYF.